This passage covers 19 T cell receptor beta chains from one sample sequenced in a study of OX40 agonist ivuxolimab in advanced cancers. Sequencing was performed with immunoSEQ multiplex PCR; in TCRdb, only in-frame clones are kept and a portion is missing. The table records approximately 90,000 clones, about 90% of them present only once. The material was CD4+ or CD8+ T cells sorted from blood, obtained in a trial of the OX40 agonist ivuxolimab. These receptors were collected from an adult with an advanced solid tumor such as melanoma, head and neck, liver or kidney cancer.

The V and J genes are TRBV9 and TRBJ1-4; the D is unclear. CDR3 length equals 11 residues. The ends were cut back, 3 bases at V and 12 bases at J, with 9 bases in the middle. Germline V gives CDR1 SGDLS, CDR2 YYNGEE. The CDR3 sequence is CASSAGVELFF. DNA for the CDR3: TGTGCCAGCAGCGCCGGGGTGGAACTGTTTTTT.

The CDR3 here is CASSLGTEINYGYTF. The CDR3 region has the DNA TGTGCCAGCAGCTTAGGGACAGAAATTAACTATGGCTACACCTTC. The chain joins TRBV11-2 to TRBJ1-2; perhaps TRBD1 as D (6 bases). The CDR3 sequence is 15 residues long. V was shortened by 1 base and J by 1 base, with 10 bases between the two germline ends. The germline V gene has CDR1 SGHAT and CDR2 FQNNGV.

The J gene is TRBJ1-2, the V gene TRBV29-1; TRBD1 matches at 8 bases. This CDR3 is 12 amino acids long. The germline V gene has CDR1 SQVTM and CDR2 ANQGSEA. Trimming took 7 bases from V and 7 from J; bases not matched to a gene: 8. This chain's CDR3 is CSDVDRVGGYTF. CDR3 bases: TGCAGCGACGTGGACAGGGTTGGTGGCTACACCTTC.

The V call is TRBV7-2, the J call TRBJ1-5; D remains ambiguous. Germline CDR1 reads SGHTA; CDR2 reads FQGNSA. The CDR3 sequence is 13 residues long. Trimming removed 5 bases from V and 6 bases from J, with 11 bases in between. Written as DNA, the CDR3 is TGTGCCAGCAGCCCTAGCCCGGGTCAGCCCCAGCATTTT. Its protein is CASSPSPGQPQHF.

V is TRBV6-4 and J is TRBJ2-5; 8 nucleotides align to TRBD1. With 5 bases clipped from V and 3 bases from J, the junction kept 8 bases outside the gene matches. The CDR3 length is 15 residues. Germline V lookup: CDR1 MRHNA, CDR2 SNTAGT. CDR3 region: CASSQNPGGEETQYF. CDR3 sequence (DNA): TGTGCCAGCAGTCAGAATCCAGGGGGCGAAGAGACCCAGTACTTC.

This sequence joins TRBV21-1 and TRBJ1-4. TRBV21-1 is termed a pseudogene. The CDR3 is 11 residues long. The DNA for the CDR3 is TGTGCCAGCGTGGACCAACTTAAACTGTTTTTT. This codes for CASVDQLKLFF.

This clone has more than one count but fewer than ten. The chain joins TRBV9 to TRBJ1-2, with D tentatively TRBD1 (6 bases). Between the trimmed V and J ends, which lost 4 bases and 4 bases, there was a span of 14 bases. This CDR3 is 14 amino acids long. Per the germline V gene, CDR1 is SGDLS and CDR2 is YYNGEE. CDR3 sequence: CASSLITGPYGYTF. Here the CDR3 DNA reads TGTGCCAGCAGCCTGATCACAGGGCCCTATGGCTACACCTTC.

This chain links TRBV4-3 with TRBJ2-3, with D possibly TRBD1 on 7 matching bases. CDR3 length equals 17 residues. Germline-derived CDR1 and CDR2 are LGHNA and YSLEER. Trimming removed 0 bases at V and 7 bases at J, with 20 bases between. CDR3 residues: CASSQERGQHNINTQYF. CDR3 bases: TGCGCCAGCAGCCAAGAGCGGGGACAGCACAATATTAATACGCAGTATTTT.

The gene calls are TRBV6-5 and TRBJ1-4; D gene unclear. Germline V gives CDR1 MNHEY, CDR2 SVGAGI. With 7 bases removed from V and 8 bases from J, the gap between germline ends came to 14 bases. This CDR3 spans 13 amino acids. This chain's CDR3 is CASTQPGREKLFF. The CDR3 DNA reads as TGTGCCAGCACTCAACCCGGACGAGAAAAACTGTTTTTT.

V is TRBV5-4 and J is TRBJ2-7, with D possibly matching TRBD2 (5 bases). The V gene's germline CDR1 is SGHNT and CDR2 YYREEE (reference sequence). The CDR3 totals 18 residues. Trimming left V 5 bases short and J 0 bases short, with 24 bases between. CDR3: CASSLLSGSTRSSYEQYF. CDR3 DNA: TGTGCCAGCAGTTTGCTATCGGGGTCAACAAGGAGCTCCTACGAGCAGTACTTC.

The chain joins TRBV7-2 to TRBJ1-1; the match to TRBD1 covers 7 bases. CDR1 is SGHTA and CDR2 is FQGNSA in the germline V gene. The J segment lost 3 bases and the V segment lost 7 bases, leaving 8 bases of the junction unmatched. This CDR3 is built from 14 residues. The CDR3 sequence is CASTPRGQHTEAFF. The DNA of the CDR3 is TGTGCCAGCACCCCTAGGGGGCAGCACACTGAAGCTTTCTTT.

This chain uses TRBV7-2 with TRBJ2-5; no clear D. Trimming took 0 bases from V and 3 from J, leaving 5 bases between them. Looked up from germline, CDR1 is SGHTA and CDR2 is FQGNSA. CDR3 length: 13 residues. Written as DNA, the CDR3 is TGTGCCAGCAGCTTAGCCAGAGAAGAGACCCAGTACTTC. Translated: CASSLAREETQYF.

This clone has only one observation. The J gene is TRBJ2-1, the V gene TRBV18; D tentatively fits TRBD1 or TRBD2 (5 bases each). V was pared by 4 bases and J by 5 bases, with 9 bases between. Germline lookup yields CDR1 KGHSH and CDR2 LQKENI. The CDR3 runs to 13 residues. The CDR3 DNA reads TGTGCCAGCTCACTCGGGGCTGACAATGAGCAGTTCTTC. As protein: CASSLGADNEQFF.

V gene TRBV15 combines with J gene TRBJ1-4; no reliable D call. The CDR3 runs 13 residues. Trimming cost V 3 bases and J 10 bases, with 12 bases left between them. Germline CDR1 and CDR2: LNHNV and YYDKDF (reference sequence). The CDR3 protein is CATSSQPNGKLFF. Written as DNA, the CDR3 is TGTGCCACCAGCAGTCAACCTAACGGAAAACTGTTTTTT.

This clone was seen once. V usage is TRBV30 and J usage is TRBJ1-1, with TRBD1 matching 10 bases. The junction had 13 bases not matched to a gene; V was cut back by 7 bases and J by 5 bases. In germline, CDR1 is GTSNPN, CDR2 SVGIG (reference sequence). The CDR3 is 15 amino acids. CDR3 nucleotides: TGTGCCTCTCTTGTGGACAGGGGGGGTTCGACTGAAGCTTTCTTT. Translating it yields CASLVDRGGSTEAFF.

The genes are TRBV18 and TRBJ1-3; TRBD1 aligns across 8 bases. Germline lookup yields CDR1 KGHSH and CDR2 LQKENI. V lost 2 bases and J lost 0; bases outside the gene matches: 3. This CDR3 spans 16 amino acids. Here the CDR3 DNA reads TGTGCCAGCTCACCAGCCGGGACAGGCTCTGGAAACACCATATATTTT. Its protein is CASSPAGTGSGNTIYF. Full variable domain (remainder filled in from reference TRBV18 and TRBJ1-3): NAGVMQNPRHLVRRRGQEARLRCSPMKGHSHVYWYRQLPEEGLKFMVYLQKENIIDESGMPKERFSAEFPKEGPSILRIQQVVRGDSAAYFCASSPAGTGSGNTIYFGEGSWLTVV.

This clone was found once. V and J are TRBV5-1 and TRBJ2-2; D might be TRBD2 (6 bases). The germline V gene has CDR1 SGHRS and CDR2 YFSETQ. V was shortened by 5 bases and J by 1 base, with 12 bases between the two germline ends. The CDR3 has 15 amino acids. The CDR3 DNA reads as TGCGCCAGCAGTTTTAACGGGGGGAACACCGGGGAGCTGTTTTTT. This gives the protein CASSFNGGNTGELFF.

J is TRBJ2-3 and V is TRBV5-1; 9 nucleotides agree with TRBD2. After removal of 5 bases from V and 6 bases from J, the junction contained 13 bases not matched to a gene. The CDR3 runs to 16 residues. CDR1 and CDR2 (germline): SGHRS, YFSETQ. DNA for the CDR3: TGCGCCAGCAGATATGGCGGGGGGGCGATCAGCGATACGCAGTATTTT. Its translation is CASRYGGGAISDTQYF.

The chain combines TRBV6-4 with TRBJ2-7, with D possibly TRBD1 on 6 matching bases. CDR1 and CDR2 (germline): MRHNA, SNTAGT. V gave up 3 bases and J gave up 4 bases, with 16 bases separating them. The CDR3 has 15 residues. CDR3 residues: CASSEVEGVDYEQYF. The CDR3 DNA sequence: TGTGCCAGCAGTGAGGTCGAGGGGGTAGATTACGAGCAGTACTTC.